A single sample gave rise to the 8 T cell receptor beta chains below, sequenced in a study of human T cells and chemical hapten exposure. TCRdb itself ran the RACE reads through MiXCR, one entry per CDR3 protein. The table includes some 300,000 distinct CDR3 sequences, approximately 5% detected once. Described time point: pre-sensitization, week 0. The treatment is: therapeutic diphenylcyclopropenone sensitization with weekly scalp DPC. This sample comprised whole blood, obtained in connection with sensitization to the hapten diphenylcyclopropenone (DPC). The source is a woman under 30 with alopecia areata. Some clones in this sample may be carry-over from other donors' samples.

The chain links TRBV7-2 to TRBJ1-2; no clear D gene. Trimming left V 2 bases short and J 0 bases short, with 10 bases between. Germline lookup yields CDR1 SGHTA and CDR2 FQGNSA. CDR3 length equals 15 residues. The CDR3 here is CASSLQVKANYGYTF. For the CDR3, the DNA is TGTGCCAGCAGCTTACAGGTTAAAGCTAACTATGGCTACACCTTC.

Many counts were recorded for this clonotype. The rearrangement links TRBV5-5 to TRBJ2-3, with D uncertain. Trimming pared 0 bases from V and 0 bases from J, leaving 5 bases between. The CDR3 covers 14 residues. CDR1 and CDR2 from the germline V gene are SGHKS and YYEKEE (reference sequence). CDR3 sequence: CASSLDRSTDTQYF. The CDR3 nucleotides read TGTGCCAGCAGCTTGGACAGAAGCACAGATACGCAGTATTTT.

This clonotype was seen many times. The J gene is TRBJ1-3, the V gene TRBV7-9; D ambiguous. This CDR3 is built from 13 residues. V lost 1 base to trimming and J lost 4 bases, with 5 bases between them. Germline V gene lookup returns CDR1 SEHNR and CDR2 FQNEAQ (reference sequence). CDR3 sequence reads: CASSLVEGNTIYF. The CDR3 bases are TGTGCCAGCAGCTTAGTGGAAGGAAACACCATATATTTT.

This clonotype was recorded at least ten times. V gene TRBV5-4 combines with J gene TRBJ2-3, with D tentatively TRBD1 (6 bases). Germline CDR1 reads SGHNT; CDR2 reads YYREEE (reference sequence). V dropped 0 bases and J dropped 5 bases, with 7 bases sitting between them. There are 13 residues in the CDR3. The CDR3 protein is CASSLEGVDTQYF. The CDR3 coding sequence is TGTGCCAGCAGCTTGGAGGGGGTAGATACGCAGTATTTT.

This clonotype appeared a few times. The rearrangement joins TRBV4-1 to TRBJ2-7; possibly TRBD1 or TRBD2 for D (5 bases each). CDR1 is MGHRA, CDR2 YSYEKL, per germline. With 5 bases removed from V and 7 bases from J, the gap between germline ends came to 15 bases. The CDR3 is 13 amino acids. The CDR3 region has the DNA TGCGCCAGCAGCACCGGGACGGCCACTGAGCAGTACTTC. Protein product: CASSTGTATEQYF.

This clonotype was recorded many times. The chain combines TRBV12-3 or TRBV12-4 with TRBJ1-2; weak D call: TRBD1 (6 bases). The CDR3 contains 15 residues. V shed 6 bases and J shed 4 bases, with 18 bases lying between them. The DNA of the CDR3 is TGTGCCAGCAGCCCTCCGGACAGCGAAGGCTATGGCTACACCTTC. Translating gives CASSPPDSEGYGYTF.

This clonotype was observed many times. The chain uses TRBV6-6 and TRBJ1-2; D is unresolved. CDR3 size: 13 residues. Germline assignment: CDR1 MNHNY and CDR2 SVGAGI (reference sequence). V was trimmed by 6 bases and J by 0 bases, leaving 8 bases between them. CDR3: CASRTETNYGYTF. The CDR3, as DNA: TGTGCCAGCAGGACTGAAACTAACTATGGCTACACCTTC.

The CDR3 region is CASSYSGDRDYGYTF. The CDR3 DNA follows: TGTGCCAGCAGTTACTCAGGGGACAGGGACTATGGCTACACCTTC. This chain connects TRBV6-6 to TRBJ1-2, with 9 bases lining up with TRBD1. Trimming at V came to 0 bases and at J to 3 bases, leaving 2 bases not matched to a gene. Germline lookup yields CDR1 MNHNY and CDR2 SVGAGI (reference sequence). The CDR3 is 15 residues long.